This T cell receptor (beta chain) was profiled in a study of blood T cell repertoires in COVID-19. Study in general: Specimens from acute and convalescent COVID-19 originated in the United States, Italy and Spain. From T cells, B-cell-depleted T cells, or PBMCs came the material, which was cDNA or gDNA.

This clone was picked up one time. Germline values: CDR1 SGHDT, CDR2 YYEEEE. The CDR3 sequence is 16 residues long. V lost 0 bases to trimming and J lost 1 base; unmatched junction nucleotides: 3. The repertoire was sequenced with immunoSEQ multiplex PCR; TCRdb's copy has only in-frame clones and lacks some. The data show some 260,000 clones, roughly 83% seen once. Sequencing input: peripheral blood. This rearrangement joins TRBV5-6 to TRBJ2-2; 7 nucleotides match TRBD1. The TCR was taken from a man older than 75 with acute or convalescent COVID-19. The CDR3 coding sequence is TGTGCCAGCAGCTTGGGGGGACAGATGAACACCGGGGAGCTGTTTTTT. Its protein is CASSLGGQMNTGELFF. Full variable domain (rest looked up from reference TRBV5-6 and TRBJ2-2): DAGVTQSPTHLIKTRGQQVTLRCSPKSGHDTVSWYQQALGQGPQFIFQYYEEEERQRGNFPDRFSGHQFPNYSSELNVNALLLGDSALYLCASSLGGQMNTGELFFGEGSRLTVL.